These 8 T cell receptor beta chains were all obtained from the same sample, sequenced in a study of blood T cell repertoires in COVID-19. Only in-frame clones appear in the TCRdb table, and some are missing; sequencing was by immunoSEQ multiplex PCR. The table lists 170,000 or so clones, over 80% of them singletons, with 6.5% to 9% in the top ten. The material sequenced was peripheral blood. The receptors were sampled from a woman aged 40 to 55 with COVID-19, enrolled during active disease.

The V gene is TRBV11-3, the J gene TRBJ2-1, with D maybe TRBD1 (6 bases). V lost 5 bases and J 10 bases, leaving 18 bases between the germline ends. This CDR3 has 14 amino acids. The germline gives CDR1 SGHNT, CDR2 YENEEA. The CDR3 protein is CASSPDRWQGEQFF. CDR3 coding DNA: TGTGCCAGCAGCCCGGACAGATGGCAGGGCGAGCAGTTCTTC.

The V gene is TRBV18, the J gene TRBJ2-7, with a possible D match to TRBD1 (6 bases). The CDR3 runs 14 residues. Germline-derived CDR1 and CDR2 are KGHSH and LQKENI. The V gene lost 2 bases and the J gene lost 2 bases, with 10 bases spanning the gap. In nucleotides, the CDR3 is TGTGCCAGCTCACCAAAACAGGGCCCCTACGAGCAGTACTTC. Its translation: CASSPKQGPYEQYF.

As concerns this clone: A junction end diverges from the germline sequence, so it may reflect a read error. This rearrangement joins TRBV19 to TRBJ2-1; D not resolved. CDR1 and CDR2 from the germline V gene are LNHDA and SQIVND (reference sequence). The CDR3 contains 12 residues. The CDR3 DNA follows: TGTGCCAGTAGTACCCCACTAAATGGGCAGTTCTTC. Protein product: CASSTPLNGQFF.

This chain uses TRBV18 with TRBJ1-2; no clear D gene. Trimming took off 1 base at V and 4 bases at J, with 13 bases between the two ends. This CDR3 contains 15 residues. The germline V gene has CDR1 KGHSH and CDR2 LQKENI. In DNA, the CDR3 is TGTGCCAGCTCACCACTTCCGGCGAGGGCCTATGGCTACACCTTC. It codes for CASSPLPARAYGYTF.

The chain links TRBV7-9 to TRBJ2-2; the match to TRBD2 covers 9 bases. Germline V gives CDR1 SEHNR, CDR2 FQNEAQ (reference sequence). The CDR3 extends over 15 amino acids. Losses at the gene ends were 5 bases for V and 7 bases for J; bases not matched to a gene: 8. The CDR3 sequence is CASSLGQRGVGELFF. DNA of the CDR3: TGTGCCAGCAGCCTCGGCCAGCGGGGGGTCGGGGAGCTGTTTTTT.

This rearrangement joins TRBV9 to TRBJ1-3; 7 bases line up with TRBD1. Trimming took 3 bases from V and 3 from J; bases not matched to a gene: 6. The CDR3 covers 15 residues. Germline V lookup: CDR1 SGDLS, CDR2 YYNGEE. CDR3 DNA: TGTGCCAGCAGCGCCAAGGGGGCGCATGGAAACACCATATATTTT. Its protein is CASSAKGAHGNTIYF. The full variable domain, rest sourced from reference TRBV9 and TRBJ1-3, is DSGVTQTPKHLITATGQRVTLRCSPRSGDLSVYWYQQSLDQGLQFLIQYYNGEERAKGNILERFSAQQFPDLHSELNLSSLELGDSALYFCASSAKGAHGNTIYFGEGSWLTVV.

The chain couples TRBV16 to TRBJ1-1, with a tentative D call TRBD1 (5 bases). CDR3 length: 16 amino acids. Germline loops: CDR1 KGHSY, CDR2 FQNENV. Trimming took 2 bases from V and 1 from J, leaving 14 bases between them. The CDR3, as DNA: TGTGCCAGCAGCCAACGAGCCAGGACACAGAACACTGAAGCTTTCTTT. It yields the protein CASSQRARTQNTEAFF.

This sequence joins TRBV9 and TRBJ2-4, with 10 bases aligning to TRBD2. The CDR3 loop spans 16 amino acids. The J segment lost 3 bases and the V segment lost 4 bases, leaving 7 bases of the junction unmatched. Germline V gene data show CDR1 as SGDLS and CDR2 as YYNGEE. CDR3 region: CASSIQAGGVKNIQYF. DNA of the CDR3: TGTGCCAGCAGCATTCAAGCGGGAGGGGTCAAAAACATTCAGTACTTC.